The clone carrying this TCR beta chain was counted many times. The data are from a study of T cells in Graves' hyperthyroidism and ophthalmopathy. The ends were cut back, 4 bases at V and 4 bases at J, with 7 bases in the middle. CDR3 length equals 12 residues. Germline V gives CDR1 SQVTM, CDR2 ANQGSEA. The TCR beta CDR3 regions underwent amplification using RNA transcripts as the source. The HTBI set primed first-round TCR CDR3 RT-PCR. Via MiXCR, TCRdb re-called the multiplex PCR reads, giving one row per CDR3 protein. This table has fewer than 450,000 distinct CDR3 sequences, 17% appearing once. The clonotype was recovered from a woman younger than 45 with Graves' hyperthyroidism that later progressed to Graves' ophthalmopathy. The chain employs TRBV29-1 and TRBJ2-2; the D gene could be TRBD1 or TRBD2 (5 bases each). Sequencing was performed on blood. The CDR3 DNA reads as TGCAGCGTTGTTGGGGGCACCGGGGAGCTGTTTTTT. This sequence encodes CSVVGGTGELFF.